Below, 30 T cell receptor beta chains from the same sample are listed, as sequenced in a study of cytotoxic CD8 clonotypes in ibrutinib-treated CLL (dated by TCRdb to the early 2020s). The library was obtained by the immunoSEQ multiplex PCR assay. TCRdb obtained this table from immuneACCESS and retained in-frame rearrangements with V and J assigned. These tables miss some clones; where compared with another copy, unresolved V genes account for less than half of the shortfall, and the remainder is unexplained. Counted in this sample were hundreds of thousands of clones; 65% to 80% of them appeared once. Of the sample, approximately 6% is held by the ten largest clones. In the paper's terms, the time point label means: roughly 12 months on ibrutinib. This specimen consisted of PBMCs, obtained after 12 months of ibrutinib treatment. These receptors all stem from a human donor with chronic lymphocytic leukemia.

Worth noting for this clone: Just one base apart from a much larger clone, this may be a read error. The chain is built from TRBV6-1 and TRBJ2-6; D gene unclear. The CDR3 sequence is 11 residues long. CDR1 MNHNS and CDR2 SASEGT come from the germline V gene. DNA for the CDR3: TGTGCCAGCTCTAGGGCCAACGTCCTGACTTTC. Translation gives CASSRANVLTF.

The V and J genes are TRBV7-3 and TRBJ2-2, with 8 bases lining up with TRBD2. There are 15 residues in the CDR3. Germline V lookup: CDR1 SGHTA, CDR2 FQGTGA. With 8 bases clipped from V and 6 bases from J, the junction kept 11 bases outside the gene matches. CDR3: CASLRAGGMAGELFF. As DNA, the CDR3 is TGTGCCAGCCTGCGGGCGGGAGGTATGGCCGGGGAGCTGTTTTTT.

This chain connects TRBV30 to TRBJ1-5; D gene unclear. Looked up from germline, CDR1 is GTSNPN and CDR2 is SVGIG (reference sequence). Trimming shortened V by 4 bases and J by 6 bases, and 13 bases separated the two germline ends. The CDR3 runs 13 residues. The CDR3 nucleotides are TGTGCCTGGAACACTGGGAGCGGTCAGCCCCAGCATTTT. Translation gives CAWNTGSGQPQHF.

This clone showed up just a few times. The CDR3 sequence is CASSSLGETQYF. The CDR3, as DNA: TGTGCCAGCAGTTCATTGGGGGAGACCCAGTACTTC. This sequence joins TRBV7-9 and TRBJ2-5; D ambiguous. V lost 6 bases and J lost 5, with 10 bases in between. Per the germline V gene, CDR1 is SEHNR and CDR2 is FQNEAQ (reference sequence). This CDR3 comprises 12 residues. Based on the CDR3 plus reference TRBV7-9 and TRBJ2-5, the full variable domain is DTGVSQNPRHKITKRGQNVTFRCDPISEHNRLYWYRQTLGQGPEFLTYFQNEAQLEKSRLLSDRFSAERPKGSFSTLEIQRTEQGDSAMYLCASSSLGETQYFGPGTRLLVL.

This clone was found a few times. V usage is TRBV5-4 and J usage is TRBJ2-1; 8 bases agree with TRBD1. V shed 4 bases and J 9 bases; nucleotides not matched to a gene: 12. The CDR3 has 15 residues. Per germline, CDR1 SGHNT and CDR2 YYREEE (reference sequence). The CDR3 is CASSPTGQGLGEQFF. In DNA form, the CDR3 reads TGTGCCAGCAGCCCGACTGGACAGGGTTTAGGTGAGCAGTTCTTC.

This clone was seen repeatedly, ten times or more. The CDR3 is CAWRGTGWTEAFF. The DNA for the CDR3 is TGTGCCTGGAGAGGGACAGGGTGGACTGAAGCTTTCTTT. The chain recombines TRBV30 with TRBJ1-1; 9 bases map to TRBD1. Germline V CDR1 and CDR2: GTSNPN, SVGIG (reference sequence). The ends lost 3 bases at V and 5 bases at J; junction bases unmatched: 4. The length of the CDR3 is 13 residues.

The rearrangement uses TRBV27 and TRBJ2-3; 8 bases map to TRBD2. From germline, CDR1 is MNHEY and CDR2 SMNVEV (reference sequence). The CDR3 runs to 15 residues. With V trimmed by 2 bases and J by 2 bases, 3 bases remained unmatched. CDR3 in amino acids: CASSLTGGLTDTQYF. CDR3 bases: TGTGCCAGCAGTTTAACGGGAGGGCTCACAGATACGCAGTATTTT.

V is TRBV5-1 and J is TRBJ1-2; D gene uncertain. Trimming removed 0 bases at V and 4 bases at J, with 7 bases between. Germline CDR1 is SGHRS and CDR2 is YFSETQ. This CDR3 has 13 amino acids. CDR3 bases: TGCGCCAGCAGCTTGGCGGGGTTCTATGGCTACACCTTC. Translated: CASSLAGFYGYTF.

The CDR3 DNA reads TGCGCCAGCAGCCCCAGACAGGGCTTCCATACGGGCTACACCTTC. Protein: CASSPRQGFHTGYTF. The rearrangement links TRBV5-1 to TRBJ1-2; 7 bases agree with TRBD1. The germline CDR1 and CDR2 sequences are SGHRS and YFSETQ. V trimming: 4 bases; J trimming: 8 bases; junction bases outside the gene matches: 14. The CDR3 extends over 15 amino acids.

This clone was seen a single time. This rearrangement joins TRBV7-8 to TRBJ2-2; D remains unclear. Germline V lookup: CDR1 SGHVS, CDR2 FQNEAQ. CDR3 length: 11 amino acids. V dropped 5 bases and J dropped 4 bases, with 2 bases sitting between them. The CDR3 DNA is TGTGCCAGCAGCCGCACCGGGGAGCTGTTTTTT. This encodes CASSRTGELFF.

The chain has TRBV6-6 and TRBJ2-5; D unclear. Germline loops: CDR1 MNHNY, CDR2 SVGAGI (reference sequence). V was cut by 2 bases and J by 3 bases, with 1 base left in between. The CDR3 loop spans 11 amino acids. DNA of the CDR3: TGTGCCAGCAGTTACGAAGAGACCCAGTACTTC. Translation gives CASSYEETQYF.

The chain is built from TRBV30 and TRBJ1-6, with D possibly matching TRBD1 (6 bases). This CDR3 spans 14 amino acids. Germline V gene lookup returns CDR1 GTSNPN and CDR2 SVGIG (reference sequence). Trimming stripped 0 bases from V and 9 bases from J, with 12 bases between. This CDR3 is CAWSVRGGTSPLHF. The CDR3 bases are TGTGCCTGGAGTGTACGAGGGGGTACTTCACCCCTCCACTTT.

V is TRBV7-2 and J is TRBJ2-7; D gene uncertain. The CDR3 extends over 14 amino acids. Germline CDR1 reads SGHTA; CDR2 reads FQGNSA. Trimming took off 8 bases at V and 0 bases at J, with 14 bases between the two ends. CDR3 sequence reads: CASVTPRASYEQYF. The CDR3 nucleotides read TGTGCCAGCGTGACCCCCCGGGCCTCCTACGAGCAGTACTTC.

The rearrangement uses TRBV6-5 and TRBJ2-7, with TRBD2 matching over 12 bases. Germline lookup yields CDR1 MNHEY and CDR2 SVGAGI. The V and J ends lost 0 bases and 4 bases, in that order; junction bases with no gene match: 4. CDR3 length equals 16 residues. This CDR3 is CASSYSTSGSEYEQYF. The CDR3, as DNA: TGTGCCAGCAGTTACTCGACTAGCGGGAGTGAATACGAGCAGTACTTC.

The genes are TRBV11-2 and TRBJ1-1; D may be TRBD1 (5 bases). The germline CDR1 and CDR2 sequences are SGHAT and FQNNGV. The CDR3 runs 14 residues. V lost 5 bases, J lost 1 base, and 11 bases lay in between. CDR3 DNA sequence: TGTGCCAGCAGCGTGGGACCGACGAACACTGAAGCTTTCTTT. Protein product: CASSVGPTNTEAFF. The full variable domain, rest sourced from reference TRBV11-2 and TRBJ1-1, is EAGVAQSPRYKIIEKRQSVAFWCNPISGHATLYWYQQILGQGPKLLIQFQNNGVVDDSQLPKDRFSAERLKGVDSTLKIQPAKLEDSAVYLCASSVGPTNTEAFFGQGTRLTVV.

CDR3 loop: CASSLVASGRSYEQYF. As DNA, the CDR3 is TGTGCCAGCAGCTTAGTGGCTAGCGGGAGATCCTACGAGCAGTACTTC. J is TRBJ2-7 and V is TRBV7-9; 10 bases match TRBD2. From germline, CDR1 is SEHNR and CDR2 FQNEAQ (reference sequence). V lost 1 base to trimming and J lost 1 base; unmatched junction nucleotides: 4. There are 16 residues in the CDR3.

J is TRBJ1-2 and V is TRBV5-1, with 7 bases identical to TRBD1. The germline V gene encodes CDR1 SGHRS and CDR2 YFSETQ. This CDR3 is 14 amino acids long. With V trimmed by 4 bases and J by 4 bases, 7 bases remained unmatched. The CDR3 DNA follows: TGCGCCAGCAGCGTCCAGGGGGGGGCCTATGGCTACACCTTC. Amino acid sequence: CASSVQGGAYGYTF.

In the case of this clone: One junction end does not reproduce the germline sequence, and a read error may be involved. The chain uses TRBV7-7 and TRBJ2-7; tentative D call: TRBD1 (6 bases). The CDR3 contains 13 residues. The germline CDR1 and CDR2 sequences are SSHAT and FNYEAQ (reference sequence). CDR3 in amino acids: CASSPGQRYEQYF. The DNA for the CDR3 is TGTGCTAGCAGCCCCGGACAGCGCTACGAGCAGTACTTC.

The chain combines TRBV29-1 with TRBJ2-5; 9 bases agree with TRBD2. The CDR3 covers 14 residues. V gave up 6 bases and J gave up 4 bases; unmatched junction bases: 9. CDR1 and CDR2 (germline): SQVTM, ANQGSEA. CDR3 protein: CSVVSGSGGETQYF. As DNA, the CDR3 is TGCAGCGTGGTTAGCGGGAGTGGGGGAGAGACCCAGTACTTC. The whole variable domain, remainder taken from reference TRBV29-1 and TRBJ2-5, is SAVISQKPSRDICQRGTSLTIQCQVDSQVTMMFWYRQQPGQSLTLIATANQGSEATYESGFVIDKFPISRPNLTFSTLTVSNMSPEDSSIYLCSVVSGSGGETQYFGPGTRLLVL.

The chain carries TRBV18 and TRBJ1-4; perhaps TRBD1 as D (6 bases). The germline V gene encodes CDR1 KGHSH and CDR2 LQKENI. There are 16 residues in the CDR3. Trimming stripped 5 bases from V and 4 bases from J, with 17 bases between. CDR3 nucleotide sequence: TGTGCCAGCTCATCGCTCGGGACAAGTGATAATGAAAAACTGTTTTTT. Amino acid sequence: CASSSLGTSDNEKLFF.

V gene TRBV30 combines with J gene TRBJ2-7, with 11 bases lining up with TRBD2. The germline CDR1 and CDR2 sequences are GTSNPN and SVGIG (reference sequence). The CDR3 sequence is 15 residues long. Trimming at V came to 2 bases and at J to 4 bases, leaving 7 bases not matched to a gene. The CDR3 spells CAWSLASGRLYEQYF. The CDR3 DNA sequence: TGTGCCTGGAGTCTTGCTAGCGGGAGGTTATACGAGCAGTACTTC.

This clone was observed a handful of times. This chain uses TRBV30 with TRBJ1-1; tentatively, D is TRBD1 (5 bases). Germline CDR1 is GTSNPN and CDR2 is SVGIG (reference sequence). The CDR3 covers 12 residues. V was clipped by 7 bases and J by 5 bases, with 14 bases between them. Here the CDR3 reads CASGKGTTEAFF. The CDR3 bases are TGTGCCTCGGGAAAAGGGACGACTGAAGCTTTCTTT.

The chain links TRBV15 to TRBJ2-5, with D possibly called TRBD1 or TRBD2 (5 bases each). The CDR3 extends over 15 amino acids. Per the germline V gene, CDR1 is LNHNV and CDR2 is YYDKDF (reference sequence). The ends were cut back, 3 bases at V and 2 bases at J, with 13 bases in the middle. The CDR3 protein is CATSSGAYFQETQYF. As DNA, the CDR3 is TGTGCCACCAGCAGCGGGGCCTACTTTCAAGAGACCCAGTACTTC.

The V and J genes are TRBV7-3 and TRBJ2-7, with TRBD1 matching 7 bases. Germline CDR1 and CDR2: SGHTA and FQGTGA. The CDR3 consists of 16 residues. With V trimmed by 0 bases and J by 5 bases, 10 bases remained unmatched. CDR3 sequence reads: CASSLTRTGPSDEQYF. DNA of the CDR3: TGTGCCAGCAGCTTAACCCGGACAGGCCCCTCGGACGAGCAGTACTTC.

This chain connects TRBV7-2 to TRBJ1-2; possible D gene TRBD1, 5 bases. CDR3 length: 16 amino acids. The germline V gene has CDR1 SGHTA and CDR2 FQGNSA. V lost 1 base and J lost 2, with 14 bases in between. This chain's CDR3 is CASSLGWNRQNYGYTF. For the CDR3, the DNA is TGTGCCAGCAGCTTAGGGTGGAACAGGCAGAACTATGGCTACACCTTC.

This clone occurred a few times. The rearrangement links TRBV6-5 to TRBJ2-3; 12 bases agree with TRBD2. Germline assignment: CDR1 MNHEY and CDR2 SVGAGI. Trimming at V came to 4 bases and at J to 5 bases, leaving 4 bases not matched to a gene. The CDR3 contains 15 residues. The CDR3 DNA sequence: TGTGCCAGCAGTTCTAGCGGGGGGGCCCAAGATACGCAGTATTTT. It is translated as CASSSSGGAQDTQYF.

The chain recombines TRBV25-1 with TRBJ2-2; D gene ambiguous. Germline values: CDR1 MGHDK, CDR2 SYGVNS. The CDR3 is 14 residues long. V was shortened by 4 bases and J by 6 bases, with 12 bases between the two germline ends. This CDR3 reads CASSVNGPSGELFF. The CDR3 DNA sequence: TGTGCCAGCAGTGTAAACGGGCCGTCCGGGGAGCTGTTTTTT.

The chain links TRBV21-1 to TRBJ2-2; the table's D call, TRBD1, was not checked against the DNA. TRBV21-1 is termed a pseudogene. The CDR3 has 14 residues. The CDR3 DNA is TGTGCCAACCCGACAGGGCCGAACACCGGGGAGCTGTTTTTT. Translation gives CANPTGPNTGELFF.

The chain employs TRBV6-6 and TRBJ1-6; D unclear. V was clipped by 5 bases and J by 8 bases, with 10 bases between them. The length of the CDR3 is 13 residues. Germline V gene sequence: CDR1 MNHNY, CDR2 SVGAGI (reference sequence). The CDR3 DNA reads as TGTGCCAGCAGTGTTGGGCCCGATTCACCCCTCCACTTT. Amino acid sequence: CASSVGPDSPLHF.

The chain recombines TRBV27 with TRBJ2-3, with 15 bases lining up with TRBD2. Unmatched junction bases numbered 1, after V lost 2 bases and J lost 4 bases. Germline V lookup: CDR1 MNHEY, CDR2 SMNVEV (reference sequence). This CDR3 has 16 residues. This CDR3 is CASSLGTSGRSDTQYF. As DNA, the CDR3 is TGTGCCAGCAGTTTAGGGACTAGCGGGAGGTCAGATACGCAGTATTTT.